Presented here are 26 T cell receptor beta chains from one specimen sequenced in a study of shared clonotypes between healthy human individuals. Only in-frame clones appear in the TCRdb table, and some are missing; sequencing was by immunoSEQ multiplex PCR. The table lists roughly 490,000 clones, 79% of them singletons, with more than 10% in the top ten. Sequenced sample: PBMCs. The receptors originated from a middle-aged woman in good health. Some clones in this sample may be carry-over from other donors' samples.

This clone was recorded at least ten times. Distinct nucleotide sequences in the sample also encode this CDR3. The V and J genes are TRBV4-1 and TRBJ1-5, with a possible D match to TRBD1 (5 bases). CDR3 length: 14 residues. In germline, CDR1 is MGHRA, CDR2 YSYEKL. Between the trimmed V and J ends, which lost 4 bases and 6 bases, there was a span of 13 bases. The CDR3 sequence: CASSPVGGGQPQHF. In nucleotides, the CDR3 is TGCGCCAGCAGCCCCGTGGGGGGAGGTCAGCCCCAGCATTTT.

This clone has only a few counts. The chain has TRBV2 and TRBJ2-5; perhaps D is TRBD1 or TRBD2 (5 bases each). The end of the DNA fits TRBJ2-7 better, so the J call may be wrong. The V gene's germline CDR1 is SNHLY and CDR2 FYNNEI. The CDR3 runs to 15 residues. The CDR3 nucleotides are TGTGCCAGCAGGCTTCTCGGGGACGGGCGCTACGAGCAGTACTTC. Translating gives CASRLLGDGRYEQYF.

The CDR3 sequence: CASSSQPPGELFF. The CDR3 coding sequence is TGTGCCAGCAGCTCCCAACCCCCCGGGGAGCTGTTTTTT. The chain carries TRBV7-3 and TRBJ2-2; D gene unclear. The CDR3 loop spans 13 amino acids. V was clipped by 4 bases and J by 6 bases, with 9 bases between them. CDR1 and CDR2 (germline): SGHTA, FQGTGA.

CDR3 amino acids: CAPPGQLAKNIQYF. CDR3 sequence (DNA): TGTGCCCCCCCGGGGCAATTAGCCAAAAACATTCAGTACTTC. The gene calls are TRBV6-4 and TRBJ2-4; D is tentatively TRBD1 or TRBD2 (5 bases each). Germline values: CDR1 MRHNA, CDR2 SNTAGT. The CDR3 has 14 residues. Trimming took off 11 bases at V and 0 bases at J, with 14 bases between the two ends.

The V call is TRBV28, the J call TRBJ2-1; 12 nucleotides align to TRBD2. Germline CDR1 reads MDHEN; CDR2 reads SYDVKM. CDR3 length: 17 amino acids. Losses at the gene ends were 9 bases for V and 10 bases for J; bases not matched to a gene: 19. CDR3 sequence: CASQTGPWTSGIVEQFF. The CDR3 DNA reads as TGTGCCAGTCAGACAGGGCCGTGGACTAGCGGGATCGTCGAGCAGTTCTTC.

This chain joins TRBV18 and TRBJ2-1; perhaps TRBD2 as D (5 bases). The V end lost 6 bases, the J end lost 12 bases, and 18 bases lay between the germline ends. Germline lookup yields CDR1 KGHSH and CDR2 LQKENI. This CDR3 is built from 13 residues. The CDR3 coding sequence is TGTGCCAGCTCCCCAACGTCTGAGGGAAGGCAGTTCTTC. Translation gives CASSPTSEGRQFF. Together with reference TRBV18 and TRBJ2-1, the CDR3 gives the full variable domain: NAGVMQNPRHLVRRRGQEARLRCSPMKGHSHVYWYRQLPEEGLKFMVYLQKENIIDESGMPKERFSAEFPKEGPSILRIQQVVRGDSAAYFCASSPTSEGRQFFGPGTRLTVL.

The chain uses TRBV9 and TRBJ2-7; D gene ambiguous. The V gene's germline CDR1 is SGDLS and CDR2 YYNGEE. The CDR3 sequence is 16 residues long. The germline V and J ends were trimmed by 0 bases and 4 bases, with 17 bases remaining between them. The CDR3 here is CASSVAGSQALYEQYF. The CDR3 DNA reads TGTGCCAGCAGCGTAGCTGGCAGCCAGGCATTGTACGAGCAGTACTTC.

The rearrangement uses TRBV19 and TRBJ1-3; D remains ambiguous. CDR3 length: 15 amino acids. From germline, CDR1 is LNHDA and CDR2 SQIVND (reference sequence). The germline V and J ends were trimmed by 5 bases and 0 bases, with 11 bases remaining between them. DNA for the CDR3: TGTGCCAGTAGTCTTCAACTTAGCTCTGGAAACACCATATATTTT. Translating gives CASSLQLSSGNTIYF.

This clone was seen just once. For the CDR3, the DNA is TGTGCCAGCAGCTTAGCGGCGGAGACCCAGTACTTC. It codes for CASSLAAETQYF. The chain links TRBV7-9 to TRBJ2-5; D uncertain. The CDR3 runs to 12 residues. Germline loops: CDR1 SEHNR, CDR2 FQNEAQ (reference sequence). The V and J ends lost 0 bases and 5 bases respectively, with 4 bases between them.

This chain connects TRBV7-8 to TRBJ1-3; possibly TRBD1 for D (6 bases). Germline V gene lookup returns CDR1 SGHVS and CDR2 FQNEAQ. V lost 3 bases to trimming and J lost 4 bases, with 10 bases between them. The CDR3 sequence is 14 residues long. CDR3 nucleotide sequence: TGTGCCAGCAGCTTGGGGGGCTTCGGAAACACCATATATTTT. Its protein product is CASSLGGFGNTIYF.

The V and J genes are TRBV5-5 and TRBJ2-5, with D hard to call. This CDR3 region has 15 residues. V lost 2 bases and J 4 bases, leaving 15 bases between the germline ends. The germline gives CDR1 SGHKS, CDR2 YYEKEE (reference sequence). The chain's CDR3 is CASSLVSAGRETQYF. The CDR3 coding sequence is TGTGCCAGCAGCTTAGTTTCAGCAGGTAGAGAGACCCAGTACTTC. The full variable domain, with the rest looked up from reference TRBV5-5 and TRBJ2-5, is DAGVTQSPTHLIKTRGQQVTLRCSPISGHKSVSWYQQVLGQGPQFIFQYYEKEERGRGNFPDRFSARQFPNYSSELNVNALLLGDSALYLCASSLVSAGRETQYFGPGTRLLVL.

This clone showed up just once. CDR3 loop: CASGGHSYNEQFF. Written as DNA, the CDR3 is TGTGCCAGCGGGGGACACTCCTACAATGAGCAGTTCTTC. The chain has TRBV28 and TRBJ2-1, with D tentatively TRBD1 (6 bases). The V end was cut by 8 bases, the J end by 0 bases, with 8 bases between. From germline, CDR1 is MDHEN and CDR2 SYDVKM. The CDR3 has 13 amino acids.

A single count supports this clone. V is TRBV19 and J is TRBJ2-5, with TRBD2 identical over 10 bases. The ends lost 2 bases at V and 5 bases at J; junction bases unmatched: 11. Germline CDR1 is LNHDA and CDR2 is SQIVND (reference sequence). There are 17 residues in the CDR3. The CDR3 nucleotides read TGTGCCAGTAGTATAAGCCTAGCGGGAGCGGGTGAGGAGACCCAGTACTTC. Translation gives CASSISLAGAGEETQYF.

A note on this clone: Possible read error: a much larger clone is one base away. The chain recombines TRBV30 with TRBJ1-2, with D perhaps matching TRBD1 (6 bases). Germline CDR1 GTSNPN, CDR2 SVGIG (reference sequence). The length of the CDR3 is 13 residues. The ends were cut back, 3 bases at V and 0 bases at J, with 8 bases in the middle. Here the CDR3 DNA reads TGTGCCTGGAGGGACAGTTCTAACTATGGCTACACCTTC. Translation: CAWRDSSNYGYTF.

V usage is TRBV4-2 and J usage is TRBJ2-1; a weak D match, TRBD2 (6 bases). The CDR3 sequence is 17 residues long. The V end lost 0 bases, the J end lost 0 bases, and 12 bases lay between the germline ends. Germline V gene sequence: CDR1 LGHNA, CDR2 YNFKEQ. The CDR3 is CASSQDELATSYNEQFF. The CDR3 DNA sequence: TGTGCCAGCAGCCAAGATGAACTAGCAACCTCCTACAATGAGCAGTTCTTC.

This clone was counted a few times. V gene TRBV7-9 combines with J gene TRBJ2-1, with TRBD2 matching 8 bases. Unmatched junction bases numbered 10, after V lost 1 base and J lost 8 bases. This CDR3 contains 16 residues. Per the germline V gene, CDR1 is SEHNR and CDR2 is FQNEAQ (reference sequence). CDR3 loop: CASSLGGSGTRDEQFF. The CDR3 bases are TGTGCCAGCAGCTTAGGCGGTAGCGGGACAAGGGATGAGCAGTTCTTC.

The rearrangement uses TRBV11-2 and TRBJ1-1; no firm D call. V was trimmed by 1 base and J by 3 bases, leaving 18 bases between them. The length of the CDR3 is 17 residues. In germline, CDR1 is SGHAT, CDR2 FQNNGV. The CDR3 DNA reads as TGTGCCAGCAGCTTAGCCCCGAGGCGACCGATGGACACTGAAGCTTTCTTT. This codes for CASSLAPRRPMDTEAFF.

This clone turned up a few times. This chain uses TRBV29-1 with TRBJ1-1, with 8 bases aligning to TRBD1. Trimming cost V 8 bases and J 1 base; bases outside gene matches: 6. Germline V gene sequence: CDR1 SQVTM, CDR2 ANQGSEA. The CDR3 contains 13 residues. CDR3 sequence reads: CSLRTGRNTEAFF. The CDR3 nucleotides read TGCAGCCTGCGGACAGGGAGGAACACTGAAGCTTTCTTT. Supplemented by reference TRBV29-1 and TRBJ1-1, the full variable domain reads SAVISQKPSRDICQRGTSLTIQCQVDSQVTMMFWYRQQPGQSLTLIATANQGSEATYESGFVIDKFPISRPNLTFSTLTVSNMSPEDSSIYLCSLRTGRNTEAFFGQGTRLTVV.

The chain links TRBV20-1 to TRBJ2-1; D is uncertain. The CDR3 has 11 residues. V shed 3 bases and J shed 8 bases, with 8 bases lying between them. Per the germline V gene, CDR1 is DFQATT and CDR2 is SNEGSKA (reference sequence). The chain's CDR3 is CSASYVDEQFF. The DNA of the CDR3 is TGCAGTGCTAGTTACGTGGATGAGCAGTTCTTC.

The chain recombines TRBV21-1 with TRBJ1-2. TRBV21-1 is listed as a pseudogene. The CDR3 sequence is 11 residues long. CDR3 in DNA: TGTGCCAGCAGGGGACCGCTTGGCTACACCTTC. Amino acid sequence: CASRGPLGYTF.

This clone was seen more than once but under ten times. V and J are TRBV5-6 and TRBJ1-1; D remains unclear. V was clipped by 4 bases and J by 8 bases, with 9 bases between them. CDR1 and CDR2 (germline): SGHDT, YYEEEE. This CDR3 contains 11 residues. The CDR3 DNA reads as TGTGCCAGCAGCAGCTTTGTGGAAGCTTTCTTT. This translates into CASSSFVEAFF.

The V and J genes are TRBV13 and TRBJ2-7; a weak D match, TRBD1 (5 bases). V was cut by 6 bases and J by 2 bases, with 14 bases left in between. Germline values: CDR1 PRHDT, CDR2 FYEKMQ (reference sequence). The CDR3 loop spans 14 amino acids. The CDR3, as DNA: TGTGCCAGCAGGCTTGCCGGCAGGGCCTACGAGCAGTACTTC. It specifies CASRLAGRAYEQYF.

This chain connects TRBV28 to TRBJ2-2; 9 positions match TRBD1. From germline, CDR1 is MDHEN and CDR2 SYDVKM. Trimming removed 3 bases from V and 0 bases from J; junction bases left unmatched: 5. CDR3 length equals 17 residues. The CDR3 sequence: CASSFARTGANTGELFF. CDR3 nucleotides: TGTGCCAGCAGTTTTGCCCGGACAGGGGCGAACACCGGGGAGCTGTTTTTT.

The rearrangement joins TRBV28 to TRBJ2-7; 7 bases match TRBD1. Trimming cost V 5 bases and J 6 bases; bases outside gene matches: 7. The germline CDR1 and CDR2 sequences are MDHEN and SYDVKM. The CDR3 is 13 residues long. Here the CDR3 reads CASSAGTALEQYF. The CDR3 DNA sequence: TGTGCCAGCAGTGCCGGGACAGCCCTCGAGCAGTACTTC.

This chain links TRBV6-1 with TRBJ2-4; 12 nucleotides align to TRBD2. This CDR3 is 21 amino acids long. Germline CDR1 reads MNHNS; CDR2 reads SASEGT. V lost 2 bases to trimming and J lost 0 bases; unmatched junction nucleotides: 14. The CDR3 loop is CASSERGLAGLGARAKNIQYF. The DNA of the CDR3 is TGTGCCAGCAGTGAAAGGGGACTAGCGGGTTTAGGGGCTAGAGCCAAAAACATTCAGTACTTC.

The V call is TRBV4-2, the J call TRBJ2-3, with D perhaps matching TRBD1 or TRBD2 (5 bases each). The CDR3 loop spans 14 amino acids. CDR1 LGHNA and CDR2 YNFKEQ come from the germline V gene. V was shortened by 4 bases and J by 4 bases, with 12 bases between the two germline ends. CDR3 bases: TGTGCCAGCAGCCGGGTCGGGGCGTCAGATACGCAGTATTTT. This gives the protein CASSRVGASDTQYF.